The rows below give T cell receptor beta chains drawn from one sample of a study of T-cell reconstitution after alpha-beta-depleted transplantation in children. TCRdb fed the PCR reads into MiXCR, producing one record per CDR3 protein. The repertoire consists of roughly 120,000 distinct CDR3 sequences, with roughly 24% occurring once and the leading ten covering roughly 10%. The sequencing used PBMCs, mostly from graft donor cells, collected 180 days after TCRalphabeta/CD19-depleted stem cell transplant. Receptor source: a male patient aged 2 to 9 who had a stem cell transplant for chronic granulomatous disease, so the T cells may come from the graft donor. The CDR3 runs from the conserved cysteine through the conserved F or W. A D gene is named only where the DNA matches it firmly. Clone size is given for some rows only: seen once, a few or many times, or a class if the clone is expanded.

size,J,V,D,CDR3,DNA
NA,TRBJ2-7,TRBV7-9,NA,CASSPTFVGDSYEQYF,TGTGCCAGCAGCCCGACGTTTGTGGGGGACTCCTACGAGCAGTACTTC
many,TRBJ2-3,TRBV7-8,TRBD1,CASSDSQGETDTQYF,TGTGCCAGCAGCGATAGCCAGGGGGAAACAGATACGCAGTATTTT
many,TRBJ2-3,TRBV20-1,TRBD2,CSSAGGSDTQYF,TGCAGCTCAGCGGGGGGGTCAGATACGCAGTATTTT
few,TRBJ2-1,TRBV12-3/TRBV12-4,NA,CASSFWGVSYNEQFF,TGTGCCAGCAGTTTCTGGGGTGTCTCCTACAATGAGCAGTTCTTC
NA,TRBJ1-2,TRBV20-1,TRBD1,CRAKAPGQAMGGYTF,TGCAGGGCCAAGGCTCCGGGACAGGCGATGGGTGGCTACACCTTC
few,TRBJ2-1,TRBV20-1,TRBD2,CSAPIAGAYNEQFF,TGCAGTGCTCCGATAGCGGGGGCCTACAATGAGCAGTTCTTC
NA,TRBJ1-2,TRBV12-3/TRBV12-4,NA,CASSFGRYGYTF,TGTGCCAGCAGTTTCGGCCGGTATGGCTACACCTTC
many,TRBJ2-6,TRBV7-9,NA,CASSHPGDSGANVLTF,TGTGCCAGCAGCCACCCTGGGGACTCTGGGGCCAACGTCCTGACTTTC
few,TRBJ1-1,TRBV20-1,NA,CSAVGQGKVNTEAFF,TGCAGTGCCGTAGGGCAGGGAAAGGTGAACACTGAAGCTTTCTTT
NA,TRBJ2-7,TRBV20-1,TRBD1,CSARATDRVPSYEQYF,TGCAGTGCTAGAGCGACAGACAGGGTCCCCTCCTACGAGCAGTACTTC
few,TRBJ2-7,TRBV29-1,TRBD1,CSVISQKQGRFYEQYF,TGCAGCGTTATCTCCCAAAAACAGGGGAGATTCTACGAGCAGTACTTC
medium-sized,TRBJ2-7,TRBV9,TRBD2,CASSEGIGGRVYEQYF,TGTGCCAGCAGCGAGGGTATCGGCGGGAGGGTGTACGAGCAGTACTTC
NA,TRBJ1-1,TRBV3-1,NA,CASSLRGGAQDTEAFF,TGTGCCAGCAGCCTACGCGGAGGGGCTCAGGACACTGAAGCTTTCTTT
NA,TRBJ2-7,TRBV20-1,TRBD2,CSARSREGIYEQYF,TGCAGTGCTAGGTCGCGGGAGGGGATCTACGAGCAGTACTTC
NA,TRBJ1-3,TRBV4-3,NA,CASRENSGNTIYF,TGCGCCAGCAGGGAAAACTCTGGAAACACCATATATTTT
few,TRBJ2-1,TRBV20-1,TRBD2,CSARWLAGGYNEQFF,TGCAGTGCTAGGTGGCTAGCGGGGGGGTACAATGAGCAGTTCTTC
NA,TRBJ2-7,TRBV5-6,TRBD2,CASSKIVTSGGYEQYF,TGTGCCAGCAGCAAGATCGTGACTAGCGGGGGCTACGAGCAGTACTTC